These 23 T cell receptor beta chains share one sample of origin, sequenced in a study of PD-L1 blockade in urothelial cancer. Clones were sequenced by immunoSEQ multiplex PCR, and TCRdb holds only the in-frame ones, with some missing. This table has 95,000 to 150,000 clones, more than 75% appearing once. Time point given: peripheral blood 6 weeks after treatment start. Material: PBMCs, obtained around atezolizumab (anti-PD-L1) treatment. These TCRs come from a man over 45 with urothelial cancer.

About this clone: Mismatch with germline at one junction end may stem from a read error. Written as DNA, the CDR3 is TGTGCTAGCAGCTTACAGGGAACCACCGGGGAGCTGTTTTTT. Its translation is CASSLQGTTGELFF. This chain uses TRBV7-7 with TRBJ2-2; TRBD1 is a possible D gene (6 bases). This CDR3 is built from 14 residues. Germline CDR1 is SSHAT and CDR2 is FNYEAQ (reference sequence).

The chain employs TRBV9 and TRBJ2-1; no clear D. Germline CDR1 is SGDLS and CDR2 is YYNGEE. CDR3 length: 14 amino acids. V was shortened by 3 bases and J by 9 bases, with 16 bases between the two germline ends. The CDR3: CASSAREATGEQFF. As DNA, the CDR3 is TGTGCCAGCAGCGCGAGAGAAGCGACGGGTGAGCAGTTCTTC. The variable domain in full, completed from reference TRBV9 and TRBJ2-1, reads DSGVTQTPKHLITATGQRVTLRCSPRSGDLSVYWYQQSLDQGLQFLIQYYNGEERAKGNILERFSAQQFPDLHSELNLSSLELGDSALYFCASSAREATGEQFFGPGTRLTVL.

The chain has TRBV30 and TRBJ2-7, with D uncertain. CDR1 GTSNPN and CDR2 SVGIG come from the germline V gene (reference sequence). V was pared by 4 bases and J by 5 bases, with 12 bases between. CDR3 length: 12 amino acids. The DNA for the CDR3 is TGTGCCTGGAAGTACGATAGAGACGAGCAGTACTTC. It is translated as CAWKYDRDEQYF.

The chain couples TRBV13 to TRBJ2-5, with TRBD2 matching over 12 bases. The CDR3 has 18 amino acids. V lost 1 base and J lost 2; bases outside the gene matches: 8. The germline CDR1 and CDR2 sequences are PRHDT and FYEKMQ (reference sequence). Here the CDR3 reads CASSLAASGREAQETQYF. In DNA form, the CDR3 reads TGTGCCAGCAGCTTAGCGGCTAGCGGGAGGGAAGCGCAAGAGACCCAGTACTTC. Full variable domain (outside the CDR3, taken from reference TRBV13 and TRBJ2-5): AAGVIQSPRHLIKEKRETATLKCYPIPRHDTVYWYQQGPGQDPQFLISFYEKMQSDKGSIPDRFSAQQFSDYHSELNMSSLELGDSALYFCASSLAASGREAQETQYFGPGTRLLVL.

A word on this clone: Just one base apart from a much larger clone, this may be a read error. At the DNA level, this CDR3 is encoded by other sequences in the same sample as well. V gene TRBV18 combines with J gene TRBJ1-5, with a tentative D call TRBD1 (6 bases). V was cut by 2 bases and J by 7 bases, with 9 bases left in between. This CDR3 has 13 residues. Germline V gives CDR1 KGHSH, CDR2 LQKENI. The CDR3 reads CASSPKQGQPQHF. As DNA, the CDR3 is TGTGCCAGCTCACCAAAACAGGGCCAGCCCCAGCATTTT.

The rearrangement joins TRBV5-1 to TRBJ2-3; D is possibly TRBD1 (5 bases). Germline CDR1 is SGHRS and CDR2 is YFSETQ. Between the trimmed V and J ends, which lost 1 base and 4 bases, there was a span of 10 bases. The CDR3 extends over 14 amino acids. The CDR3 bases are TGCGCCAGCAGCTTGCCACAGGTGTCAGATACGCAGTATTTT. Translation gives CASSLPQVSDTQYF.

V gene TRBV15 combines with J gene TRBJ2-1; tentative D call: TRBD2 (6 bases). The germline V gene has CDR1 LNHNV and CDR2 YYDKDF (reference sequence). The CDR3 loop spans 15 amino acids. V gave up 0 bases and J gave up 3 bases, with 9 bases separating them. The CDR3 spells CATSRERENYNEQFF. The CDR3, as DNA: TGTGCCACCAGCAGAGAGCGGGAAAACTACAATGAGCAGTTCTTC.

The V gene is TRBV4-2, the J gene TRBJ1-2; tentative D call: TRBD1 (6 bases). The CDR3 loop spans 16 amino acids. Germline V gives CDR1 LGHNA, CDR2 YNFKEQ. Between the trimmed V and J ends, which lost 0 bases and 8 bases, there was a span of 19 bases. Here the CDR3 reads CASSQEVGQGRTGYTF. DNA for the CDR3: TGTGCCAGCAGCCAAGAAGTCGGTCAGGGGCGCACAGGCTACACCTTC.

V is TRBV30 and J is TRBJ2-1, with 9 bases that match TRBD1. After removal of 0 bases from V and 9 bases from J, the junction contained 9 bases not matched to a gene. Germline values: CDR1 GTSNPN, CDR2 SVGIG (reference sequence). This CDR3 has 15 amino acids. CDR3 loop: CAWSVYLDRGGEQFF. DNA of the CDR3: TGTGCCTGGAGTGTTTATCTGGACAGGGGCGGTGAGCAGTTCTTC. The complete variable domain, with remaining parts taken from reference TRBV30 and TRBJ2-1, reads SQTIHQWPATLVQPVGSPLSLECTVEGTSNPNLYWYRQAAGRGLQLLFYSVGIGQISSEVPQNLSASRPQDRQFILSSKKLLLSDSGFYLCAWSVYLDRGGEQFFGPGTRLTVL.

This clone was counted a single time. The gene calls are TRBV2 and TRBJ2-3; a weak D match, TRBD2 (6 bases). This CDR3 spans 16 amino acids. With 2 bases removed from V and 4 bases from J, the gap between germline ends came to 16 bases. Germline V CDR1 and CDR2: SNHLY, FYNNEI. CDR3: CASSEKNQGGADTQYF. CDR3 in DNA: TGTGCCAGCAGTGAAAAGAATCAGGGAGGAGCAGATACGCAGTATTTT. Based on the CDR3 plus reference TRBV2 and TRBJ2-3, the full variable domain is EPEVTQTPSHQVTQMGQEVILRCVPISNHLYFYWYRQILGQKVEFLVSFYNNEISEKSEIFDDQFSVERPDGSNFTLKIRSTKLEDSAMYFCASSEKNQGGADTQYFGPGTRLTVL.

The chain employs TRBV7-3 and TRBJ2-1; 10 bases line up with TRBD2. The CDR3 is 15 residues long. Trimming cost V 2 bases and J 6 bases; bases outside gene matches: 4. Germline CDR1 SGHTA, CDR2 FQGTGA. The CDR3 DNA reads as TGTGCCAGCAGCTTAGGACTAGCGGAGCGCAATGAGCAGTTCTTC. Encoded protein: CASSLGLAERNEQFF.

The chain recombines TRBV28 with TRBJ2-3; 11 nucleotides match TRBD2. Germline values: CDR1 MDHEN, CDR2 SYDVKM. V lost 5 bases and J lost 0; bases outside the gene matches: 7. The CDR3 runs to 17 residues. The DNA of the CDR3 is TGTGCCAGCAGTCGGACTAGCGGGTATCTTAGCACAGATACGCAGTATTTT. Encoded protein: CASSRTSGYLSTDTQYF. The entire variable domain, with the rest obtained from reference TRBV28 and TRBJ2-3, is as follows: DVKVTQSSRYLVKRTGEKVFLECVQDMDHENMFWYRQDPGLGLRLIYFSYDVKMKEKGDIPEGYSVSREKKERFSLILESASTNQTSMYLCASSRTSGYLSTDTQYFGPGTRLTVL.

This clone was observed once. The gene calls are TRBV4-1 and TRBJ2-1; 12 nucleotides line up with TRBD2. J gave up 12 bases and V 1 base, and 13 bases lay outside the gene matches. The CDR3 loop spans 17 amino acids. The germline V gene encodes CDR1 MGHRA and CDR2 YSYEKL. The CDR3 DNA reads as TGCGCCAGCAGCCAAGTAGTTTTGGCTAGCGGGAGGGGTGGGCAGTTCTTC. Protein: CASSQVVLASGRGGQFF.

This clone came up once. Here the CDR3 reads CASSHGTRRDSETQYF. In nucleotides, the CDR3 is TGTGCCAGCAGCCATGGAACCCGGCGGGATTCCGAGACCCAGTACTTC. This chain connects TRBV11-3 to TRBJ2-5, with D perhaps TRBD2 (6 bases). The germline V and J ends were trimmed by 5 bases and 5 bases, with 21 bases remaining between them. The CDR3 covers 16 residues. Germline CDR1 and CDR2: SGHNT and YENEEA.

The rearrangement joins TRBV9 to TRBJ2-7; TRBD1 aligns across 11 bases. Germline loops: CDR1 SGDLS, CDR2 YYNGEE. This CDR3 contains 15 residues. V was clipped by 6 bases and J by 1 base; unmatched bases: 6. Written as DNA, the CDR3 is TGTGCCAGCAACCCTGGGACAGGGGGTTCCTACGAGCAGTACTTC. Translation: CASNPGTGGSYEQYF.

This clone turned up a few times. The chain couples TRBV6-1 to TRBJ1-3; D remains ambiguous. Between the trimmed V and J ends, which lost 4 bases and 3 bases, there was a span of 10 bases. Germline loops: CDR1 MNHNS, CDR2 SASEGT. The CDR3 runs 14 residues. CDR3 sequence: CASSGTWSGNTIYF. The CDR3 DNA follows: TGTGCCAGCAGTGGCACTTGGAGTGGAAACACCATATATTTT.

The CDR3, as DNA: TGCGCCAGCAGCTCCATGGGGAGCCAAGAGACCCAGTACTTC. Residues: CASSSMGSQETQYF. The rearrangement uses TRBV5-1 and TRBJ2-5; weak D call: TRBD2 (5 bases). Germline CDR1 reads SGHRS; CDR2 reads YFSETQ. The V end was cut by 3 bases, the J end by 1 base, with 10 bases between. CDR3 size: 14 residues.

The chain joins TRBV19 to TRBJ2-7, with a weak D call TRBD2 (6 bases). Trimming took 4 bases from V and 5 from J, leaving 15 bases between them. The CDR3 contains 14 residues. The V gene's germline CDR1 is LNHDA and CDR2 SQIVND (reference sequence). CDR3 loop: CASSKGRDLDEQYF. The CDR3 DNA reads as TGTGCCAGTAGTAAGGGACGGGACTTGGACGAGCAGTACTTC. The full variable domain, with the rest looked up from reference TRBV19 and TRBJ2-7, is DGGITQSPKYLFRKEGQNVTLSCEQNLNHDAMYWYRQDPGQGLRLIYYSQIVNDFQKGDIAEGYSVSREKKESFPLTVTSAQKNPTAFYLCASSKGRDLDEQYFGPGTRLTVT.

The CDR3 nucleotides read TGCGCCAGCAGCCCGAGGGCTAGCGGCCCCACAGATACGCAGTATTTT. It translates to CASSPRASGPTDTQYF. V is TRBV5-1 and J is TRBJ2-3; 7 positions match TRBD2. V was pared by 4 bases and J by 2 bases, with 10 bases of the junction left unmatched. Germline loops: CDR1 SGHRS, CDR2 YFSETQ. There are 16 residues in the CDR3.

The chain uses TRBV19 and TRBJ2-3; 9 bases line up with TRBD1. Trimming at V came to 4 bases and at J to 2 bases, leaving 10 bases not matched to a gene. There are 17 residues in the CDR3. Germline V gene lookup returns CDR1 LNHDA and CDR2 SQIVND (reference sequence). This CDR3 reads CASSSTGGWTHTDTQYF. The DNA for the CDR3 is TGTGCCAGTAGTAGCACAGGGGGCTGGACACACACAGATACGCAGTATTTT.

CDR3 in DNA: TGTGCCAGCAGACAAGGACAGGGAATCAACACTGAAGCTTTCTTT. Its translation is CASRQGQGINTEAFF. The genes are TRBV7-9 and TRBJ1-1, with 8 positions matching TRBD1. CDR3 size: 15 residues. With 6 bases clipped from V and 2 bases from J, the junction kept 8 bases outside the gene matches. Germline CDR1 reads SEHNR; CDR2 reads FQNEAQ (reference sequence).

This clone was observed a handful of times. The J gene is TRBJ1-2, the V gene TRBV7-9; 7 bases are a match to TRBD1. CDR1 and CDR2 (germline): SEHNR, FQNEAQ (reference sequence). The CDR3 loop spans 14 amino acids. V dropped 2 bases and J dropped 6; count of bases not matched to a gene: 6. In DNA, the CDR3 is TGTGCCAGCAGCTTACAGGGGGTAAAGGATGGCTACACCTTC. It translates to CASSLQGVKDGYTF.

The chain joins TRBV5-1 to TRBJ2-7; 8 positions match TRBD2. Germline CDR1 is SGHRS and CDR2 is YFSETQ. The J segment lost 2 bases and the V segment lost 0 bases, leaving 7 bases of the junction unmatched. The CDR3 spans 16 residues. The CDR3 is CASSLGSSGLTYEQYF. The CDR3 nucleotides read TGCGCCAGCAGCTTGGGGTCTAGCGGGCTTACCTACGAGCAGTACTTC.